This T cell receptor (beta chain) was recovered during a study of cytomegalovirus exposure and HLA in healthy donors (dated by TCRdb to about 2017). Regarding the study in general: An earlier analysis of some 620 of the donors reported about 260 Gb of sequence data and approximately 120 million unique TCR beta sequences obtained from approximately 180 million T cells. Both class I and class II loci were covered by HLA typing, at four-digit resolution. To predict cytomegalovirus infection status, the study combined high-throughput TCR immunosequencing, statistical association of individual TCRs with disease status, and machine learning. In an earlier analysis of 550 to 700 of the donors, high-throughput TCR beta sequencing was used to judge whether each TCR beta V gene segment behaved as functional or pseudogenic. The T cell repertoires of 550 to 850 subjects were profiled by immunosequencing and related to cytomegalovirus serostatus. A later genetic analysis used genome-wide SNP genotypes for 398 of the 666 donors, treating that subset as a discovery cohort. The number of typed donors differed by locus: 629-630 for A, B, C, DRB1 and DQB1; roughly 510 for DQA1; around 580 for DPA1; and some 450 for DPB1. An early release covering about 600 HLA-typed donors comprised 300 to 350 gigabases of sequencing data and tens of millions of unique TCR sequences. Donor age, sex, ethnicity and CMV serostatus were compiled alongside the repertoire data. The later analysis used no new phenotypic data to find candidate immune exposures, relying instead on TCR beta sequences and their occurrence across donors. Every repertoire in the discovery cohort had been generated on one and the same sequencing platform. On average, around 200,000 unique TCR beta nucleotide sequences were sequenced per donor among 398 genotyped donors of the cohort, with about 17% of those sequences being non-productive. Of the roughly 410 genotyped donors, over 80% were placed in the genetic ancestry cluster associated with self-reported Caucasian donors. Besides the first cohort of roughly 640 subjects, a separate validation cohort made up of 120 different subjects was used. About 5 DR-DQ haplotypes were handled as single units for association and clustering, since linkage in the cohort was strong. A later analysis re-examined previously published TCR beta repertoires from about 700 donors and added high-resolution HLA genotyping to investigate patterns of TCR occurrence. The study aimed to test whether cataloging public T cell receptors could reveal signatures of past pathogen exposure. Study-level results and caveats: For the cohort, immune exposure information was limited to CMV serostatus. In both the original and validation cohorts, the classifier was reported to diagnose cytomegalovirus status with high specificity and sensitivity. The sequencing pipeline was judged likely to have produced a cluster of highly shared sequence variants as a technical artifact. A further reported finding was that TCR beta sequences accurately predicted the HLA-A and HLA-B alleles for most subjects in the first cohort. The cohort was sequenced for TCR beta chains only, and without alpha or paired-chain data the features that could be detected were limited. A later analysis found that TCR association rates varied across HLA loci, with DRB1 alleles showing the most associated TCRs and HLA-C alleles the fewest. Strong co-occurrence of HLA alleles, especially DR and DQ, made assigning TCR associations to individual alleles difficult. The study listed 164 TCR beta chains as associated with cytomegalovirus. A later analysis found that HLA-associated TCR beta chains were more clonally expanded and had lower generation probabilities than equally common non-associated chains. Most CMV-associated TCR beta chains appeared to be HLA-restricted in a later analysis, and the HLA associations seemed to be driven largely by CMV exposure. A later analysis associated some 17,000 TCR beta sequences with specific HLA alleles at a false discovery rate of 0.05. V-gene and J-gene trimming of TCR beta chains was associated with a missense DCLRE1C variant in a later genetic analysis, and the association was replicated in an independent cohort. Because the 87-base-pair reads could not distinguish some IMGT-functional V segments, including TRBV6-2 and TRBV6-3, those segments were excluded. Most TCR sequences were observed very rarely across donors, whereas some public TCRs were present in many individuals. Fewer than 20 rarely observed V segments, including chromosome 9 orphons, were excluded from the earlier analysis of some 590 of the donors because counts were too low. Because HLA typing was missing for some donors at each locus, association tests included only the typed subset. Three of the identified cytomegalovirus-associated TCR beta chains were confirmed in vitro to be specific for cytomegalovirus antigens. The presence/absence analyses assumed that sequencing depth was roughly uniform across donors, and that assumption may not be true. Correlated functional status among segregating V segments might reflect linkage disequilibrium, but an unknown experimental factor could not be ruled out. A later analysis reported that several top co-occurrence clusters appeared linked to parvovirus B19, influenza, CMV and Epstein-Barr virus. According to the authors, the approach could potentially be generalized to other disease states and immunological phenotypes. A later genetic analysis reported fewer N-insertions in productive TCRs among donors in an Asian-associated ancestry cluster than the approximately 700-donor mean. In an earlier analysis of approximately 590 of the donors, most TCR beta V segments appeared in productive rearrangements about 87% or about 30% of the time, broadly matching IMGT annotations.

Library construction relied on the immunoSEQ multiplex PCR assay. A mixture of 60 forward primers for TCR Vbeta segments and 13 reverse primers for TCR Jbeta segments was used in the multiplex PCR. A multiplex PCR assay on genomic DNA amplified the CDR3 region of rearranged TCR beta genes. Amplified TCR beta libraries were sequenced as 87-base-pair reads on the Illumina HiSeq System. Under the source paper's analysis protocol: A later analysis tallied roughly 80 million unique TCR beta chains across the 666 repertoires, and roughly 11 million of those chains were shared by two or more donors. To remove PCR and sequencing errors, raw reads were error-corrected and collapsed into unique sequences using a nearest-neighbor algorithm that merged closely related sequences. Alignment of CDR3 sequences to IMGT reference sequences was used to assign V, D and J gene segments. Each retained sequence needed at least a six-nucleotide match to both a V gene segment and a J gene segment. Rearrangements were classified as productive when the CDR3 lacked stop codons and remained in frame with V and J, and all other rearrangements were classified as non-productive. Following IMGT convention, CDR3 was defined as the stretch from the second conserved V-encoded cysteine to the conserved J-encoded phenylalanine. Sequences without an unambiguous match to a single V gene segment were excluded from the earlier analysis of about 630 of the donors. An earlier analysis of 500 to 700 of the donors classified V segments as functional when productive rearrangements were above 56.7% and as segregating when the standard deviation between donors was above 5%. A statistical classification framework was built for diagnosing cytomegalovirus status from the catalog of TCR beta chain sequences. A later analysis assigned V and J genes by comparing TCR nucleotide sequences with IMGT/GENE-DB human TR gene sequences. A later analysis assigned CDR3 sequences and most-parsimonious VDJ recombination scenarios with the TCRdist pipeline. In a later analysis, each TCR beta chain was defined by its CDR3 amino acid sequence together with its V-gene family, and reads without a unique V-gene family were excluded. In a later analysis, 550 to 650 highly shared, low-generation-probability nucleotide sequences were removed to address suspected cross-contamination and a sequencing artifact. A later analysis calculated a clonal expansion index for each public chain from normalized within-repertoire ranks of inferred template counts. In a later analysis, generation probabilities were computed with a VDJ recombination model fitted to out-of-frame rearrangements, and the resulting probabilities were checked against IGoR. Hypergeometric tests were used in a later analysis to score TCR-TCR, TCR-HLA and TCR-CMV co-occurrence, with a repertoire-size bias correction applied to the TCR pairs. False discovery rates were estimated in a later analysis by permuting HLA or CMV assignments 20 times. A later analysis grouped co-occurring TCRs with DBSCAN, adding TCRdist sequence similarity when clustering within HLA-allele-positive subsets. Co-occurrence clustering excluded repertoires with fewer than 30,000 or more than 120,000 public chains, plus five with anomalous nucleotide sharing. The immuneACCESS repertoire file appears here via TCRdb, limited to in-frame rearrangements. These files lack a portion of the clones; in checked studies, under half of the deficit traces to unresolved V genes, and the cause of the others is not known. Clone size and the V and J calls come from that table; the DNA yielded D and trimming. This specimen's table enumerates about 140,000 clones. The ten largest clones add up to about 2.3% of the sample.

The cohort consisted of 670 or so healthy bone marrow donors. At the time of sampling, every cohort member was nominally healthy, though immune exposures that went unrecorded were likely present. The donor was CMV seronegative and belonged to the group of over 300 seronegative cohort members. Each donor provided a peripheral blood sample, and peripheral blood mononuclear cells were used for TCR beta sequencing. The Qiagen DNeasy Blood Extraction Kit was used to extract genomic DNA from the blood cell samples. In regard to this clone: No cognate antigen has been identified for it.

The trim is 4 bases for V and 2 bases for J, with a gap of 3 bases between the germline ends. The CDR3, from cysteine to phenylalanine, totals 11 residues. The kept DNA is CDR3 alone, 33 bases in frame from the first base. Via the germline V gene, CDR1 is SGHVS and CDR2 FQNEAQ. The sequence was obtained from a young woman in good health and CMV-seronegative. This chain joins TRBV7-8 to TRBJ2-7; no confident D gene assignment can be made. The sequenced sample was PBMCs. The bases are TGTGCCAGCAGCTCAACCTACGAGCAGTACTTC. Translated, this is CASSSTYEQYF.